The 21 T cell receptor beta chains below were found in one sample sequenced in a study of OX40 agonist ivuxolimab in advanced cancers. Sequenced by immunoSEQ multiplex PCR; TCRdb stores in-frame clones only, minus some. The data contain fewer than 95,000 clones, about 84% of them singletons. The input for sequencing was CD4+ or CD8+ T cells sorted from blood, taken in a trial of the OX40 agonist ivuxolimab. These receptors originate from an adult with an advanced solid tumor such as melanoma, head and neck, liver or kidney cancer.

The chain carries TRBV6-1 and TRBJ1-4; TRBD1 matches 10 bases. The germline gives CDR1 MNHNS, CDR2 SASEGT. CDR3 length: 15 amino acids. V dropped 8 bases and J dropped 7; count of bases not matched to a gene: 10. CDR3 in amino acids: CASSTGGPRGEKLFF. In nucleotides, the CDR3 is TGTGCCAGCTCGACAGGGGGCCCTAGGGGTGAAAAACTGTTTTTT.

This clone was seen once. This sequence joins TRBV19 and TRBJ2-5; 9 bases fit TRBD2. J was trimmed by 5 bases and V by 6 bases; bases with no gene match: 13. This CDR3 comprises 16 residues. Germline assignment: CDR1 LNHDA and CDR2 SQIVND (reference sequence). CDR3 bases: TGTGCCAGTAGCACTAGCGGGCGGGTTGGAGAGGAGACCCAGTACTTC. It specifies CASSTSGRVGEETQYF.

The V and J genes are TRBV6-1 and TRBJ1-2; D remains unclear. Germline CDR1 MNHNS, CDR2 SASEGT. CDR3 length: 18 residues. V was clipped by 0 bases and J by 5 bases, with 22 bases between them. The CDR3, as DNA: TGTGCCAGCAGTGAAGCGCGAATCGGCAGCGAAAGAAATTATGGCTACACCTTC. Protein: CASSEARIGSERNYGYTF.

This sequence joins TRBV5-1 and TRBJ2-1; no firm D call. Trimming removed 3 bases at V and 6 bases at J, with 7 bases between. CDR3 size: 12 residues. Germline CDR1 is SGHRS and CDR2 is YFSETQ. The CDR3 DNA reads TGCGCCAGCAGCTCTCTAGGCAATGAGCAGTTCTTC. Translating gives CASSSLGNEQFF.

The chain joins TRBV2 to TRBJ2-7; the D is unclear. V shed 5 bases and J shed 0 bases, with 8 bases lying between them. Germline V gene sequence: CDR1 SNHLY, CDR2 FYNNEI. The CDR3 has 13 residues. For the CDR3, the DNA is TGTGCCAGCAGTCCACGTAGCTCCTACGAGCAGTACTTC. It specifies CASSPRSSYEQYF. Drawing the rest from reference TRBV2 and TRBJ2-7, the complete variable domain is EPEVTQTPSHQVTQMGQEVILRCVPISNHLYFYWYRQILGQKVEFLVSFYNNEISEKSEIFDDQFSVERPDGSNFTLKIRSTKLEDSAMYFCASSPRSSYEQYFGPGTRLTVT.

V usage is TRBV19 and J usage is TRBJ1-6; perhaps TRBD1 as D (6 bases). Trimming pared 8 bases from V and 7 bases from J, leaving 18 bases between. CDR3 size: 15 residues. Germline CDR1 is LNHDA and CDR2 is SQIVND (reference sequence). The CDR3 DNA is TGTGCCAGTGGCGGTACAGGGAGGAGGAATTCACCCCTCCACTTT. This gives the protein CASGGTGRRNSPLHF.

The V gene is TRBV9, the J gene TRBJ1-5; weak D call: TRBD1 (6 bases). CDR3 size: 16 residues. V was pared by 4 bases and J by 0 bases, with 14 bases between. In germline, CDR1 is SGDLS, CDR2 YYNGEE. CDR3 nucleotides: TGTGCCAGCAGCCCAGGGGACTCCCATAGCAATCAGCCCCAGCATTTT. It is translated as CASSPGDSHSNQPQHF.

J is TRBJ2-7 and V is TRBV2, with 8 bases that match TRBD2. V gave up 1 base and J gave up 5 bases; unmatched junction bases: 7. The CDR3 totals 15 residues. Germline CDR1 and CDR2: SNHLY and FYNNEI. The CDR3: CASSEGGLGTDEQYF. CDR3 DNA sequence: TGTGCCAGCAGTGAAGGGGGACTAGGAACCGACGAGCAGTACTTC.

V and J are TRBV6-5 and TRBJ2-7; 7 bases align to TRBD2. The CDR3 is 15 amino acids. From germline, CDR1 is MNHEY and CDR2 SVGAGI. J gave up 5 bases and V 5 bases, and 12 bases lay outside the gene matches. The CDR3 spells CASSGGWEGRNEQYF. For the CDR3, the DNA is TGTGCCAGCAGTGGGGGATGGGAGGGCAGGAACGAGCAGTACTTC.

The chain recombines TRBV19 with TRBJ2-5, with 8 nucleotides matching TRBD1. In germline, CDR1 is LNHDA, CDR2 SQIVND (reference sequence). The CDR3 runs to 14 residues. Losses at the gene ends were 3 bases for V and 4 bases for J; bases not matched to a gene: 4. The CDR3 nucleotides read TGTGCCAGTAGTATGCCAGGGGGCGGAGAGACCCAGTACTTC. Translation gives CASSMPGGGETQYF.

The chain recombines TRBV6-5 with TRBJ1-2, with D uncertain. Germline CDR1 is MNHEY and CDR2 is SVGAGI. This CDR3 has 11 amino acids. Trimming pared 10 bases from V and 7 bases from J, leaving 13 bases between. The DNA for the CDR3 is TGTGCCACACACTCCCCAATTGGCTACACCTTC. It translates to CATHSPIGYTF.

The chain employs TRBV5-1 and TRBJ1-3; no definite D call. Looked up from germline, CDR1 is SGHRS and CDR2 is YFSETQ. The CDR3 loop spans 14 amino acids. Trimming removed 0 bases at V and 0 bases at J, with 4 bases between. The DNA of the CDR3 is TGCGCCAGCAGCTTGGAGAACTCTGGAAACACCATATATTTT. Protein product: CASSLENSGNTIYF.

V gene TRBV10-3 combines with J gene TRBJ1-3; no clear D gene. Trimming pared 2 bases from V and 0 bases from J, leaving 11 bases between. The CDR3 has 16 amino acids. Germline V gives CDR1 ENHRY, CDR2 SYGVKD. The CDR3 is CAISERAGTSGNTIYF. CDR3 coding DNA: TGTGCCATCAGTGAGAGGGCAGGAACCTCTGGAAACACCATATATTTT.

This clone turned up a few times. CDR3 residues: CASLPGSSNYGYTF. CDR3 sequence (DNA): TGTGCCAGCCTACCTGGTAGTTCTAACTATGGCTACACCTTC. The chain links TRBV28 to TRBJ1-2; D not certain. Germline assignment: CDR1 MDHEN and CDR2 SYDVKM. This CDR3 has 14 residues. V was cut by 8 bases and J by 0 bases, with 13 bases left in between.

The chain joins TRBV27 to TRBJ1-6; 7 bases fit TRBD1. This CDR3 is 15 amino acids long. J was trimmed by 5 bases and V by 5 bases; bases with no gene match: 6. Germline CDR1 reads MNHEY; CDR2 reads SMNVEV (reference sequence). The chain's CDR3 is CASSARTGDNSPLHF. CDR3 coding DNA: TGTGCCAGCAGTGCGAGGACAGGAGATAATTCACCCCTCCACTTT.

This chain connects TRBV7-9 to TRBJ2-5, with D hard to call. CDR1 SEHNR and CDR2 FQNEAQ come from the germline V gene (reference sequence). The CDR3 loop spans 15 amino acids. The germline V and J ends were trimmed by 1 base and 4 bases, with 13 bases remaining between them. The CDR3 reads CASSLGQLSGETQYF. In DNA, the CDR3 is TGTGCCAGCAGCTTAGGGCAACTATCTGGAGAGACCCAGTACTTC.

This clone was detected only once. As DNA, the CDR3 is TGTGCCAGCAGTTTAGGGGGACGGTACACTGAAGCTTTCTTT. This translates into CASSLGGRYTEAFF. V is TRBV28 and J is TRBJ1-1; weak D call: TRBD1 (5 bases). The ends were cut back, 2 bases at V and 3 bases at J, with 10 bases in the middle. This CDR3 region has 14 residues. Germline V lookup: CDR1 MDHEN, CDR2 SYDVKM.

In this sample, this clone turned up a few times. The chain recombines TRBV2 with TRBJ2-3; no definite D call. Trimming took 6 bases from V and 0 from J, leaving 7 bases between them. The CDR3 has 13 residues. CDR1 and CDR2 (germline): SNHLY, FYNNEI. The CDR3 sequence is CASRRRSTDTQYF. The CDR3, as DNA: TGTGCCAGCAGGCGCAGGAGCACAGATACGCAGTATTTT.

CDR3 amino acids: CASSLHSSNQPQHF. DNA of the CDR3: TGTGCCAGCAGCTTACACAGCAGCAATCAGCCCCAGCATTTT. This chain joins TRBV7-2 and TRBJ1-5; D is unclear. Trimming took 2 bases from V and 1 from J, leaving 6 bases between them. There are 14 residues in the CDR3. Germline V CDR1 and CDR2: SGHTA, FQGNSA.

This clone appeared once. The chain links TRBV15 to TRBJ2-1; D unclear. The CDR3 covers 13 residues. Germline V lookup: CDR1 LNHNV, CDR2 YYDKDF (reference sequence). V shed 1 base and J shed 4 bases, with 5 bases lying between them. CDR3 DNA sequence: TGTGCCACCAGCAGAGTCGAATACAATGAGCAGTTCTTC. This sequence encodes CATSRVEYNEQFF.

The chain carries TRBV5-1 and TRBJ2-4; 9 bases are shared with TRBD2. V was pared by 0 bases and J by 7 bases, with 8 bases of the junction left unmatched. The CDR3 loop spans 16 amino acids. Germline CDR1 is SGHRS and CDR2 is YFSETQ. The CDR3 nucleotides are TGCGCCAGCAGCTTGGGGTCAAGCGGGGGGTCGAACATTCAGTACTTC. Translated: CASSLGSSGGSNIQYF.